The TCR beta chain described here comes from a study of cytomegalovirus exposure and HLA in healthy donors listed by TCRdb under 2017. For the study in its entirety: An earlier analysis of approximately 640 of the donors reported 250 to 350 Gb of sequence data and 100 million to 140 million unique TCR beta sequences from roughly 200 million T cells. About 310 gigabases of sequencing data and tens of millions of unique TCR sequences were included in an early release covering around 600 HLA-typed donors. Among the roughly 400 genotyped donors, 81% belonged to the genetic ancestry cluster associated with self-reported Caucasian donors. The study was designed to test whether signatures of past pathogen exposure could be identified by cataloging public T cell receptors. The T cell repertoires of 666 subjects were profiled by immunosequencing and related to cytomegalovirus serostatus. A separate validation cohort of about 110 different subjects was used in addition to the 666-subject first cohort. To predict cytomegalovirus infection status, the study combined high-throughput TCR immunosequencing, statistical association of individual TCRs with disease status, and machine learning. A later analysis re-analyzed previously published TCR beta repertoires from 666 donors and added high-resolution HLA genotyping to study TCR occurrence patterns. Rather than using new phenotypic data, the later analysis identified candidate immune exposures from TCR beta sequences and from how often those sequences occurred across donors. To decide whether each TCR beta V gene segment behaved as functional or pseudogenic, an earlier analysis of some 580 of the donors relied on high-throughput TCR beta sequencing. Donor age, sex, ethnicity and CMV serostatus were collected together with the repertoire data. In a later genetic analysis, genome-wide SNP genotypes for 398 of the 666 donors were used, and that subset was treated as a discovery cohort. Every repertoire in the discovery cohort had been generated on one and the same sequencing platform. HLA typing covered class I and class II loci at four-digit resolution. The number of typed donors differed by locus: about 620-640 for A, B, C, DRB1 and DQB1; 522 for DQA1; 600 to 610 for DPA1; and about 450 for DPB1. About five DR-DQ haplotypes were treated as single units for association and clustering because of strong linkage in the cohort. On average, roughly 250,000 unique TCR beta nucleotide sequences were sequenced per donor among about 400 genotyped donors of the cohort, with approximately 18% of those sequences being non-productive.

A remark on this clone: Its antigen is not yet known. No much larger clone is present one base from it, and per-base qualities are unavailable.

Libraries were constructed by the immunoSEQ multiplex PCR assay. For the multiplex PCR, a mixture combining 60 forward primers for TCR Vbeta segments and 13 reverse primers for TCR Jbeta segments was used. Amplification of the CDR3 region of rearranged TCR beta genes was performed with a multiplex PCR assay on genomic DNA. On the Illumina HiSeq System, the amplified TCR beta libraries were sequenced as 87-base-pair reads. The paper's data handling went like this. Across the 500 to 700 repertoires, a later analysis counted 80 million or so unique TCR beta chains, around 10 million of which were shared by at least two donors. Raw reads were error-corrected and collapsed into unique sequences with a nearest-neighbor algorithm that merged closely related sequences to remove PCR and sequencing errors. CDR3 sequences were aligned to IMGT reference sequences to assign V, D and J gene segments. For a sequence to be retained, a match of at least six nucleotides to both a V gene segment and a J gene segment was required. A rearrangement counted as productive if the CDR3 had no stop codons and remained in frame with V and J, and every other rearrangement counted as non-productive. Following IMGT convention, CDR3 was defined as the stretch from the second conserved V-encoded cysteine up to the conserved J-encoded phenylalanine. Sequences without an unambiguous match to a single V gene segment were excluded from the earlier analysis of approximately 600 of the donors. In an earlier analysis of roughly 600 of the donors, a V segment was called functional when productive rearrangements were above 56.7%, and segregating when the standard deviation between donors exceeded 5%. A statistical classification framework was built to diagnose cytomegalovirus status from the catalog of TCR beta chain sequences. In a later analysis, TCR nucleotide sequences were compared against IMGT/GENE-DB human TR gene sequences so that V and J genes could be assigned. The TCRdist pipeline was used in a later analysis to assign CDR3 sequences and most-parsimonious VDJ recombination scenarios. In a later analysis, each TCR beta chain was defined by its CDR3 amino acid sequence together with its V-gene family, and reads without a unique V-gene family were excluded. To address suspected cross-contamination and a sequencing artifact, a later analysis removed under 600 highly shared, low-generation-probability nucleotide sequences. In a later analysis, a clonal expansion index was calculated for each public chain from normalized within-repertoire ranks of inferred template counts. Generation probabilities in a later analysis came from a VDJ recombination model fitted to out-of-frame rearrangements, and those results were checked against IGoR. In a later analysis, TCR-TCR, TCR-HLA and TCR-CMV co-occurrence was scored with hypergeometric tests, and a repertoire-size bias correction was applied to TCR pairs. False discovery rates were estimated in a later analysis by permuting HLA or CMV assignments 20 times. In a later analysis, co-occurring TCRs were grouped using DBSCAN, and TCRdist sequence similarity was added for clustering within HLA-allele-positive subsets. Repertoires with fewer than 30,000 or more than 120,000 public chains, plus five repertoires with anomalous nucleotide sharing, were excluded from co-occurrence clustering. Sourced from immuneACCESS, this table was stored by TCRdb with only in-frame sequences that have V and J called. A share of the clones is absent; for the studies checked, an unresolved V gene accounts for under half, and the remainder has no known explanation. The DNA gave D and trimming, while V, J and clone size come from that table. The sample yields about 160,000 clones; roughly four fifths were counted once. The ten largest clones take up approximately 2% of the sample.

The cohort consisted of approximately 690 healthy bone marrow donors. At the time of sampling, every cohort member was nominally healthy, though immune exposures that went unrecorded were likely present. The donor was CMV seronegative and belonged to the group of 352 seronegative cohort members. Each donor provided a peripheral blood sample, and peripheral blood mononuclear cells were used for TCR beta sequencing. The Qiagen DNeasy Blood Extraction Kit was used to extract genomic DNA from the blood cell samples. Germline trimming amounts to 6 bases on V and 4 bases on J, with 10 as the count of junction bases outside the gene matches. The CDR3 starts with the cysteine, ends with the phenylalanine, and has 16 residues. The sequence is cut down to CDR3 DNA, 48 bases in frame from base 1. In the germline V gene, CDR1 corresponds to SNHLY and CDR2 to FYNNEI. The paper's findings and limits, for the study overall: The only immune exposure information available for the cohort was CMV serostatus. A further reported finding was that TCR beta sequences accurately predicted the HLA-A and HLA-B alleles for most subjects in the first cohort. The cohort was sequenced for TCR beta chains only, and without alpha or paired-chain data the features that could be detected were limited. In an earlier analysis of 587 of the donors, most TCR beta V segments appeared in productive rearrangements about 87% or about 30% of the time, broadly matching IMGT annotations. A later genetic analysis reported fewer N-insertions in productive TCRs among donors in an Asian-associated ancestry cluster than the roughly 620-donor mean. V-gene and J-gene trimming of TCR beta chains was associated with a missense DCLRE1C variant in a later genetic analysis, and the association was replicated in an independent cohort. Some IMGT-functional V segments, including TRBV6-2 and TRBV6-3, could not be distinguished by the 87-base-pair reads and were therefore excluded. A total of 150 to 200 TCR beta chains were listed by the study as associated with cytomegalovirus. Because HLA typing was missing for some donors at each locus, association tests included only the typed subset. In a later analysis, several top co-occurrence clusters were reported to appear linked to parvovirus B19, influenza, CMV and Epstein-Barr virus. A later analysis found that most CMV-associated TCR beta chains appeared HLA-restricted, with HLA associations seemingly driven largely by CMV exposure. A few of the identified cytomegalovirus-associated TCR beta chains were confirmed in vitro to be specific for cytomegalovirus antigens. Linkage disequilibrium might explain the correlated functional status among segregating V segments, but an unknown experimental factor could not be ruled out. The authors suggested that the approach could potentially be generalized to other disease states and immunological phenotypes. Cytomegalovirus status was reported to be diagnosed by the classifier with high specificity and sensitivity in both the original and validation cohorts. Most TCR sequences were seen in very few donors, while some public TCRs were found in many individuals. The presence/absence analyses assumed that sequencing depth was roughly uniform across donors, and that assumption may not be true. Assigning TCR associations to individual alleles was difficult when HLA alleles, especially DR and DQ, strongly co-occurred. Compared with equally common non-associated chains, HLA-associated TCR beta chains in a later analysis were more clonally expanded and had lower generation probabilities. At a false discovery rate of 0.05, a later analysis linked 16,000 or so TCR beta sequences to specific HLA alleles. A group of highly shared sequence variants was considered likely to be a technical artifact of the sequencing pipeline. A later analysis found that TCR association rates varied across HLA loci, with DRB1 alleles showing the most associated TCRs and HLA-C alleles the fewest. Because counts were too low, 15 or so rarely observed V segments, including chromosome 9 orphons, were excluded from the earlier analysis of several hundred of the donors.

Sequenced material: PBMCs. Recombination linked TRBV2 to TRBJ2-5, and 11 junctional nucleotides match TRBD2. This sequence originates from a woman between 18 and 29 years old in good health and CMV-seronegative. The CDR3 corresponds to CASRHSGRGIIETQYF. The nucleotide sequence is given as TGTGCCAGCAGACATAGCGGGAGGGGTATAATAGAGACCCAGTACTTC.